Listed below are T cell receptor beta chains from one sample, sequenced in a study of molecular identifiers for immune sequencing clone quantification. One entry per CDR3 protein, called by TCRdb with MiXCR from the PCR reads. Here the sample spans 88,000 or so distinct CDR3 sequences, 21% being singletons. Sequencing used naive CD8+ T cells from blood, with Jurkat cell RNA spiked in. Every receptor here comes from a human donor in good health. Some libraries in this study had Jurkat cell RNA spiked in. The CDR3 runs from the conserved cysteine through the conserved F or W. The D gene is left open where the match is weak. Size values are once, few and many counts, or a class for expanded clones, and some rows have none.

clone_size: many
j_call: TRBJ1-1
d_call: -
v_call: TRBV7-6
cdr3_nt: TGTGCCAGCAGCTTAGGTGCGTGGGGAGAGAACACTGAAGCTTTCTTT
cdr3_aa: CASSLGAWGENTEAFF

clone_size: few
j_call: TRBJ2-7
d_call: -
v_call: TRBV19
cdr3_nt: TGTGCCAGTAGTATAGTTGGGGGAAGCTCCTACGAGCAGTACTTC
cdr3_aa: CASSIVGGSSYEQYF

clone_size: few
j_call: TRBJ1-5
d_call: -
v_call: TRBV3-1
cdr3_nt: TGTGCCAGCAGCCCGAAGGACGGTGGGGGAACCAATCAGCCCCAGCATTTT
cdr3_aa: CASSPKDGGGTNQPQHF

clone_size: -
j_call: TRBJ2-7
d_call: TRBD1
v_call: TRBV4-3
cdr3_nt: TGCGCCAGCAGCCAAGATCGGACAGGGCTCCTCTCCTACGAGCAGTACTTC
cdr3_aa: CASSQDRTGLLSYEQYF

clone_size: -
j_call: TRBJ1-1
d_call: TRBD1
v_call: TRBV4-2
cdr3_nt: TGTGCCAGCAGCCAAGCGACGACAGGGGGGACTGAAGCTTTCTTT
cdr3_aa: CASSQATTGGTEAFF

clone_size: -
j_call: TRBJ1-4
d_call: -
v_call: TRBV5-8
cdr3_nt: TGTGCCAGCAGCCGGGACGTCGTTAATGAAAAACTGTTTTTT
cdr3_aa: CASSRDVVNEKLFF

clone_size: many
j_call: TRBJ2-7
d_call: -
v_call: TRBV4-3
cdr3_nt: TGCGCCAGCAGCCAAGATCCAAGGGGCTCCTACGAGCAGTACTTC
cdr3_aa: CASSQDPRGSYEQYF

clone_size: many
j_call: TRBJ2-5
d_call: -
v_call: TRBV2
cdr3_nt: TGTGCCAGCAGTGCATACTCCGGGACCGTAAAAGAGACCCAGTACTTC
cdr3_aa: CASSAYSGTVKETQYF

clone_size: many
j_call: TRBJ2-7
d_call: -
v_call: TRBV20-1
cdr3_nt: TGCAGTGCCTCAGGAGGGAGGCCCTACGAGCAGTACTTC
cdr3_aa: CSASGGRPYEQYF

clone_size: few
j_call: TRBJ1-4
d_call: -
v_call: TRBV7-9
cdr3_nt: TGTGCCAGCAGCTTACCCCGGGGGGTGAGAGATGAAAAACTGTTTTTT
cdr3_aa: CASSLPRGVRDEKLFF

clone_size: few
j_call: TRBJ2-7
d_call: -
v_call: TRBV4-1
cdr3_nt: TGCGCCAGCAGTCAAGATCTTGGGGGGCGAAGTTACGAGCAGTACTTC
cdr3_aa: CASSQDLGGRSYEQYF

clone_size: many
j_call: TRBJ2-5
d_call: TRBD1
v_call: TRBV13
cdr3_nt: TGTGCCAGCAGCTCACTGACAGGGCCTCTGGAAGAGACCCAGTACTTC
cdr3_aa: CASSSLTGPLEETQYF